One sample yielded the 12 T cell receptor beta chains listed below, sequenced in a study of patients and donors after allogeneic stem cell transplantation. TCRdb re-called the RT-PCR reads through MiXCR, storing one row per CDR3 protein. The sample carries about a million distinct CDR3 sequences, roughly 18% recorded once. Material: blood, either unsorted or a sorted T cell fraction (not recorded which). Receptors were obtained from a human donor who was either an allogeneic HSCT recipient or a stem cell or donor lymphocyte infusion donor (not recorded which). It is not recorded whose cells these are; they may come from a transplant donor.

This clonotype came up a few times. In DNA form, the CDR3 reads TGTGCCAGCAGCTTAATGGGGGAAGCCCAGGGGCAGTACTTC. The encoded protein is CASSLMGEAQGQYF. The chain recombines TRBV13 with TRBJ2-7; D is tentatively TRBD1 or TRBD2 (5 bases each). The CDR3 length is 14 residues. The V and J ends lost 2 bases and 9 bases respectively, with 17 bases between them. Germline V gives CDR1 PRHDT, CDR2 FYEKMQ (reference sequence).

A few counts support this clonotype. This sequence joins TRBV9 and TRBJ2-1; tentatively, D is TRBD1 or TRBD2 (5 bases each). In germline, CDR1 is SGDLS, CDR2 YYNGEE. Trimming cost V 3 bases and J 10 bases, with 11 bases left between them. This CDR3 is 12 amino acids long. The CDR3 reads CASSADGAEQFF. CDR3 sequence (DNA): TGTGCCAGCAGCGCCGACGGGGCGGAGCAGTTCTTC.

A few counts support this clonotype. The chain carries TRBV5-1 and TRBJ1-4; 9 bases fit TRBD1. V gave up 4 bases and J gave up 5 bases; unmatched junction bases: 3. Germline values: CDR1 SGHRS, CDR2 YFSETQ. The CDR3 spans 14 residues. The CDR3 coding sequence is TGCGCCAGCAGCAGGACAGGGGAGAATGAAAAACTGTTTTTT. It is translated as CASSRTGENEKLFF.

The V call is TRBV15, the J call TRBJ1-4; no firm D call. Trimming pared 5 bases from V and 2 bases from J, leaving 12 bases between. Germline CDR1 is LNHNV and CDR2 is YYDKDF (reference sequence). This CDR3 has 15 residues. CDR3 sequence: CATSGFGRTNEKLFF. DNA of the CDR3: TGTGCCACCAGCGGATTCGGGAGGACTAATGAAAAACTGTTTTTT.

The V and J genes are TRBV6-2 or TRBV6-3 and TRBJ2-5, with TRBD1 matching over 9 bases. CDR1 and CDR2 from the germline V gene are MNHEY and SVGEGT. V was pared by 5 bases and J by 4 bases, with 11 bases of the junction left unmatched. The CDR3 loop spans 16 amino acids. CDR3 residues: CASSKGYRDRVETQYF. The CDR3, as DNA: TGTGCCAGCAGTAAAGGATACCGGGACAGGGTAGAGACCCAGTACTTC.

This clonotype has just a few counts. This chain connects TRBV20-1 to TRBJ2-7; 11 bases are shared with TRBD2. CDR1 and CDR2 from the germline V gene are DFQATT and SNEGSKA (reference sequence). This CDR3 spans 13 amino acids. J was trimmed by 4 bases and V by 6 bases; bases with no gene match: 5. The CDR3, as DNA: TGCAGTGCCCAGGGACTAGCGGAATACGAGCAGTACTTC. Translating it yields CSAQGLAEYEQYF.

The J gene is TRBJ2-4, the V gene TRBV12-3 or TRBV12-4; 8 bases line up with TRBD1. This CDR3 has 13 amino acids. V was clipped by 5 bases and J by 8 bases; unmatched bases: 5. CDR3 in amino acids: CASSVDRGYIQYF. CDR3 in DNA: TGTGCCAGCAGTGTTGACAGGGGTTACATTCAGTACTTC.

The rearrangement joins TRBV15 to TRBJ1-1; possible D gene TRBD1, 6 bases. Deletions cut 2 bases from V and 0 bases from J, with 16 bases between. From germline, CDR1 is LNHNV and CDR2 YYDKDF (reference sequence). The CDR3 consists of 17 residues. The CDR3 nucleotides read TGTGCCACCAGCAGAAAAGGGGGGGCAAGGGTGAACACTGAAGCTTTCTTT. It specifies CATSRKGGARVNTEAFF.

A few counts support this clonotype. The V call is TRBV29-1, the J call TRBJ2-4; D is possibly TRBD2 (7 bases). Trimming pared 5 bases from V and 1 base from J, leaving 15 bases between. Germline CDR1 is SQVTM and CDR2 is ANQGSEA. CDR3 length equals 15 residues. The CDR3 protein is CSVTLGGQAKNIQYF. For the CDR3, the DNA is TGCAGCGTTACCCTCGGGGGGCAGGCCAAAAACATTCAGTACTTC.

V usage is TRBV29-1 and J usage is TRBJ1-3, with a weak D call TRBD1 (6 bases). The V gene's germline CDR1 is SQVTM and CDR2 ANQGSEA. The V and J ends lost 6 bases and 1 base respectively, with 13 bases between them. CDR3 size: 14 residues. The CDR3 DNA reads TGCAGCGTAGCACAGGGAGGATCTGGAAACACCATATATTTT. Its protein product is CSVAQGGSGNTIYF.

In this sample, this clonotype turned up a few times. The chain couples TRBV9 to TRBJ2-2; D ambiguous. The CDR3 length is 14 residues. Germline lookup yields CDR1 SGDLS and CDR2 YYNGEE. The V gene lost 0 bases and the J gene lost 9 bases, with 12 bases spanning the gap. CDR3 sequence reads: CASSVDQIVRELFF. DNA of the CDR3: TGTGCCAGCAGCGTAGACCAGATTGTAAGGGAGCTGTTTTTT.

V usage is TRBV13 and J usage is TRBJ1-1; possibly TRBD1 for D (6 bases). V was cut by 5 bases and J by 10 bases, with 14 bases left in between. Germline CDR1 PRHDT, CDR2 FYEKMQ (reference sequence). The CDR3 sequence is 12 residues long. The CDR3 loop reads CASSVRPQGAFF. In DNA form, the CDR3 reads TGTGCCAGCAGCGTACGTCCACAGGGAGCTTTCTTT. The full variable domain, rest sourced from reference TRBV13 and TRBJ1-1, is AAGVIQSPRHLIKEKRETATLKCYPIPRHDTVYWYQQGPGQDPQFLISFYEKMQSDKGSIPDRFSAQQFSDYHSELNMSSLELGDSALYFCASSVRPQGAFFGQGTRLTVV.